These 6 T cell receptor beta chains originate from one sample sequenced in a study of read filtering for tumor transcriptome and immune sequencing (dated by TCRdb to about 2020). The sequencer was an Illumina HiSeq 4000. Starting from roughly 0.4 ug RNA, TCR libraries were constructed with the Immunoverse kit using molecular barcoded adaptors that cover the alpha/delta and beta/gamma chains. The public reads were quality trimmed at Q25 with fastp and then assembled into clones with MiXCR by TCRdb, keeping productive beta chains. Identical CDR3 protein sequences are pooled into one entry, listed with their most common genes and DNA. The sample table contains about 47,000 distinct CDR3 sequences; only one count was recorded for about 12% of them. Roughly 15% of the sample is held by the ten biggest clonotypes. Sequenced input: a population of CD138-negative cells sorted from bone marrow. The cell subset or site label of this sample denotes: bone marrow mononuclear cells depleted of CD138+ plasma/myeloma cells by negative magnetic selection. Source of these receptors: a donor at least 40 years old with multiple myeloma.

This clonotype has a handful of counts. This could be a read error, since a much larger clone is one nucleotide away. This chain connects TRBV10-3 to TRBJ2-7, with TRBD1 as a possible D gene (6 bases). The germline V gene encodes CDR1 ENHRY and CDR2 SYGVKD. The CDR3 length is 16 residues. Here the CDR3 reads CVISDPWTVDFGEQYF. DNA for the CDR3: TGTGTCATCAGTGATCCCTGGACAGTGGACTTCGGCGAGCAGTACTTC.

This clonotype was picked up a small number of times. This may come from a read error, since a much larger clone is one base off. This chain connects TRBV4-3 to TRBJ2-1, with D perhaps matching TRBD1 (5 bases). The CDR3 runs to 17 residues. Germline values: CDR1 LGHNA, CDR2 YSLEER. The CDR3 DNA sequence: TGCGCCAGCAGCCGCCTGAAGGACATAAGCTCCTACAATGGGCAGTTCTTC. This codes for CASSRLKDISSYNGQFF.

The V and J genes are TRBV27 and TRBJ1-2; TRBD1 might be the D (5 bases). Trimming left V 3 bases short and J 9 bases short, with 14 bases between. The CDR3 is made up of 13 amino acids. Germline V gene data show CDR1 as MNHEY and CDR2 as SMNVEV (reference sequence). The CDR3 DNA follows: TGTGCCAGCAGTTTTTCCGGGACCCCCCGCTACACCTTC. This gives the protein CASSFSGTPRYTF.

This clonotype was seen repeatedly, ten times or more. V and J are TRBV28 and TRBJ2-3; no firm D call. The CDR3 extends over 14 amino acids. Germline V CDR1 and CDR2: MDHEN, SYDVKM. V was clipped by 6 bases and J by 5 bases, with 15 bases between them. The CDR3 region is CASRPPLDGDTQYF. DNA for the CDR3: TGTGCCAGCAGACCACCTCTTGATGGAGATACGCAGTATTTT.

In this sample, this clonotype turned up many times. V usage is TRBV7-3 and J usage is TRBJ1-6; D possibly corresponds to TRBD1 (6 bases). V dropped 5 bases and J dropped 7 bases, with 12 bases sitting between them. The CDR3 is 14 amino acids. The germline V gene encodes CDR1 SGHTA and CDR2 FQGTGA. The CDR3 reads CASSETGGNSPLHF. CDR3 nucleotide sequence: TGTGCCAGCAGCGAGACAGGCGGGAATTCACCCCTCCACTTT.

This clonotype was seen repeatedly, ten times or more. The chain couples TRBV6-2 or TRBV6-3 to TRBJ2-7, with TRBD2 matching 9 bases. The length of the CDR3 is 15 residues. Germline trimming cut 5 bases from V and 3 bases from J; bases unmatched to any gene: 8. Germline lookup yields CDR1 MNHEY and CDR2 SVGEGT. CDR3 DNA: TGTGCCAGCAGTCCCTCCCGACTAGCGGTCTACGAGCAGTACTTC. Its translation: CASSPSRLAVYEQYF.